The text below deals with one TCR beta chain. Its antigen is still unknown. These data are taken from a study of shared clonotypes between healthy human individuals. In the study's own analysis: Quality scores were absent from the junction-only immunoSEQ sequences, so filtering differed. Here immunoSEQ multiplex PCR was the method, and the copy in TCRdb shows in-frame clones only, minus some. For V, J and clone size, that table is used; D and trimming come from the DNA. The sample lists around 610,000 clones; about 96% were seen once. Germline CDR1 and CDR2: SGHAT and FQNNGV. The CDR3 loop spans 15 amino acids. Losses at the gene ends were 5 bases for V and 5 bases for J; bases not matched to a gene: 11. Study-wide results and caveats: Sequencing depth was predicted to influence how clonotypes are shared among donors. Memory subsets generally showed lower estimated richness than naive subsets. Specimens sampled were limited to blood, with tissue repertoires likely differing.

CD8 cells regarded as naive lacked CD45RO, were positively chosen for CCR7, and omitted terminally differentiated effector memory CD45RA+ cells. Sequenced: naive CD8+ T cells sorted from blood. This sequence joins TRBV11-2 and TRBJ2-7; 8 bases fit TRBD2. The sequence was collected from a woman in her twenties or thirties in good health. The CDR3 nucleotides are TGTGCCAGCAGCCTTGGAAGCGGGAGAGTCGACGAGCAGTACTTC. As protein: CASSLGSGRVDEQYF.